This T cell receptor (beta chain) was identified in a study of blood T cell repertoires in COVID-19. In the study overall: The study drew acute and convalescent COVID-19 samples from the United States, Italy and Spain. The analysed material was cDNA or gDNA that came from T cells, B-cell-depleted T cells, or PBMCs.

Germline values: CDR1 MNHEY, CDR2 SVGAGI. The CDR3 is made up of 15 amino acids. The junction had 2 bases not matched to a gene; V was cut back by 0 bases and J by 4 bases. Under the authors' procedure: Amplification of reference gene primers provided the estimated nucleated cell counts. TCRdb's copy holds only in-frame clones and misses some; the assay was immunoSEQ multiplex PCR. V and J calls and clone size follow that table, whereas D and trimming were derived from the DNA. Here the sample spans over 120,000 clones, about 91% being singletons. The source material was peripheral blood. The chain uses TRBV6-5 and TRBJ1-5, with 8 bases identical to TRBD1. The receptor was isolated from a woman between 45 and 60 years old with acute or convalescent COVID-19. The CDR3 is CASSYSRQGNQPQHF. The DNA for the CDR3 is TGTGCCAGCAGTTACTCGAGACAGGGGAATCAGCCCCAGCATTTT.